The 3 T cell receptor beta chains given below trace back to one sample, sequenced in a study of liver allograft versus peripheral blood T cells. Study context: Comparing T cell receptor repertoires in transplanted livers with those in recipients' peripheral blood was part of the design.

TCRdb re-analysed the reads in MiXCR, keeping a single row per CDR3 protein. The sample has about 9,200 distinct CDR3 sequences; more than 25% are singletons. The origin of the receptors is a human patient who had a liver transplant. The graft donor may have contributed some T cells.

In this sample, this clonotype turned up many times. This sequence joins TRBV10-3 and TRBJ2-7, with TRBD2 as a possible D gene (5 bases). Germline V gives CDR1 ENHRY, CDR2 SYGVKD. Trimming left V 6 bases short and J 2 bases short, with 8 bases between. The CDR3 contains 12 residues. The CDR3 sequence is CAISGDAYEQYF. In nucleotides, the CDR3 is TGTGCCATCAGCGGGGATGCCTACGAGCAGTACTTC.

CDR3 protein: CASSLGSTDTEAFF. CDR3 coding DNA: TGTGCCAGCAGCCTGGGTTCTACGGACACTGAAGCTTTCTTT. V and J are TRBV7-9 and TRBJ1-1; no reliable D call. With 5 bases removed from V and 3 bases from J, the gap between germline ends came to 13 bases. This CDR3 has 14 residues. Germline-derived CDR1 and CDR2 are SEHNR and FQNEAQ (reference sequence).

Notes on this clonotype: One end of the junction varies from germline; a read error may be responsible. The chain carries TRBV19 and TRBJ2-5; 8 nucleotides align to TRBD2. This CDR3 contains 15 residues. CDR1 and CDR2 (germline): LNHDA, SQIVND (reference sequence). CDR3: CTSSAGLALVETQYF. The CDR3 nucleotides are TGTACCAGTAGTGCCGGACTAGCCCTGGTGGAGACCCAGTACTTC.